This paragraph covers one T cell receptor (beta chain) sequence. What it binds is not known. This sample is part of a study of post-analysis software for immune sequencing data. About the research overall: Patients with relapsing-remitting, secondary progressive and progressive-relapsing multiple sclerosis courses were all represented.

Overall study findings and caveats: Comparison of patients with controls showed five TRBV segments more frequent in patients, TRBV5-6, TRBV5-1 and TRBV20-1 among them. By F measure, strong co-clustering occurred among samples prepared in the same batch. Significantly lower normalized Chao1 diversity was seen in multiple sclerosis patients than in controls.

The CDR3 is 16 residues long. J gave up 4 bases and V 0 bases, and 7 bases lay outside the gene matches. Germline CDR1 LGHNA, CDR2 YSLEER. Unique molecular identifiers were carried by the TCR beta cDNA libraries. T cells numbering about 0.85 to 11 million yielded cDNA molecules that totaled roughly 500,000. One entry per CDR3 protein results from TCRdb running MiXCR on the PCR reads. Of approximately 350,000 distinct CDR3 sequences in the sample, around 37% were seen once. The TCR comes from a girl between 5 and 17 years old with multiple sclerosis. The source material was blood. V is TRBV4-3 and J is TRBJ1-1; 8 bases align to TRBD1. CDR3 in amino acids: CASSQDQGARGTEAFF. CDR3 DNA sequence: TGCGCCAGCAGCCAAGATCAGGGGGCGAGGGGCACTGAAGCTTTCTTT.